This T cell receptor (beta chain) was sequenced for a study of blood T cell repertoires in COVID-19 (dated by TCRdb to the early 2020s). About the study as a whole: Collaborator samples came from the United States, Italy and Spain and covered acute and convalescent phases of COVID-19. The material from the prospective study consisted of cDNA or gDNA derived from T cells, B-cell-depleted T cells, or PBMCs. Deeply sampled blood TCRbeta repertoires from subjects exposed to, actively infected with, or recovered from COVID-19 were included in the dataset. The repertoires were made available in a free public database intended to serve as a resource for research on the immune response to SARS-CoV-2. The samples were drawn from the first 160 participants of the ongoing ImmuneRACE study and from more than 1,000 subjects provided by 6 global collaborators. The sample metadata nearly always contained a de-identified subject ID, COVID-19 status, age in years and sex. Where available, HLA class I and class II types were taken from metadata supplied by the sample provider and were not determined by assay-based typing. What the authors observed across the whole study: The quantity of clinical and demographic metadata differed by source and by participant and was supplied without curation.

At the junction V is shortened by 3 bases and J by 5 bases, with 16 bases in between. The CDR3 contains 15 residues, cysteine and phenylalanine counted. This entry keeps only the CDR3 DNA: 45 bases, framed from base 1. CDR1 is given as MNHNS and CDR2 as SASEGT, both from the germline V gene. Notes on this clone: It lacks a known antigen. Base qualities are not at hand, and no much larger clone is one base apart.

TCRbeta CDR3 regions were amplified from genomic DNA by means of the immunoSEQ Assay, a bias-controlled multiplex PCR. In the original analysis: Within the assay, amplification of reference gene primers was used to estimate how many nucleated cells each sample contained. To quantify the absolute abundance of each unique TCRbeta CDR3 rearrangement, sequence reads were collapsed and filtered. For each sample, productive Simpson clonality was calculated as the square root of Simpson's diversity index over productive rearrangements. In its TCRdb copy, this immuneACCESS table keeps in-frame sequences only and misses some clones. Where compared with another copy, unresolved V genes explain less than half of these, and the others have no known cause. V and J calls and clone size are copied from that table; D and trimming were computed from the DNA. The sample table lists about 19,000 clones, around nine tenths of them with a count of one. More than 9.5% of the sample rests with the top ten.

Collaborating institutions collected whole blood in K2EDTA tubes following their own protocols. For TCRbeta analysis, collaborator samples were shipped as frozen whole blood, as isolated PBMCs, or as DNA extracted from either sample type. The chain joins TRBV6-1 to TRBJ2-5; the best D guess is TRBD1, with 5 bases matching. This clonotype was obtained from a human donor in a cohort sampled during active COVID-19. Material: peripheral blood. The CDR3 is CASSDTWTSDETQYF. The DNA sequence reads TGTGCCAGCAGTGATACTTGGACATCAGATGAGACCCAGTACTTC.